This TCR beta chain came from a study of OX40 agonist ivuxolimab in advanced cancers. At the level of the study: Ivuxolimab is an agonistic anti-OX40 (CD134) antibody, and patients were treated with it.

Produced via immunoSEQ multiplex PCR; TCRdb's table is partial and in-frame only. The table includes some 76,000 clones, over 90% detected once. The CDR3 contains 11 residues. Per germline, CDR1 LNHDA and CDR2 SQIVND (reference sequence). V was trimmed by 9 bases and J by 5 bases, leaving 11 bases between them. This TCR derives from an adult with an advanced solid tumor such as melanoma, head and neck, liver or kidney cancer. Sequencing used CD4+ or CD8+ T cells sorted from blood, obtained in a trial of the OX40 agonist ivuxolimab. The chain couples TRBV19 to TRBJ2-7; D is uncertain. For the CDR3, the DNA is TGTGCCAGCGGAACTACTAACGAGCAGTACTTC. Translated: CASGTTNEQYF.